Below, 20 T cell receptor beta chains from the same sample are listed, as sequenced in a study of blood T cell repertoires in COVID-19. Clones were read by immunoSEQ multiplex PCR, and TCRdb kept only the in-frame ones, dropping some. Among some 350,000 clones, approximately 88% were seen once, and the ten largest hold around 4.6%. Material: PBMCs or T cells enriched from blood (not recorded which). Every receptor here comes from a man aged 30 to 39 who had recovered from COVID-19.

V and J are TRBV28 and TRBJ2-5, with D possibly being TRBD2 (5 bases). The germline CDR1 and CDR2 sequences are MDHEN and SYDVKM. V shed 1 base and J shed 5 bases, with 11 bases lying between them. This CDR3 is built from 14 residues. The CDR3 DNA is TGTGCCAGCAGTTTATCCCGGGATCAGGAGACCCAGTACTTC. It specifies CASSLSRDQETQYF. Filled out from reference TRBV28 and TRBJ2-5, the complete variable domain reads DVKVTQSSRYLVKRTGEKVFLECVQDMDHENMFWYRQDPGLGLRLIYFSYDVKMKEKGDIPEGYSVSREKKERFSLILESASTNQTSMYLCASSLSRDQETQYFGPGTRLLVL.

Here the CDR3 reads CASSLGGGAEQYF. The DNA for the CDR3 is TGTGCCAGCAGCTTAGGGGGAGGTGCCGAGCAGTACTTC. J is TRBJ2-7 and V is TRBV7-9, with a tentative D call TRBD2 (6 bases). From germline, CDR1 is SEHNR and CDR2 FQNEAQ (reference sequence). The CDR3 contains 13 residues. V shed 1 base and J shed 6 bases, with 10 bases lying between them.

This chain joins TRBV10-3 and TRBJ2-1; 11 nucleotides match TRBD2. The CDR3 extends over 16 amino acids. Germline CDR1 reads ENHRY; CDR2 reads SYGVKD. V was clipped by 6 bases and J by 5 bases; unmatched bases: 9. The CDR3 DNA is TGTGCCATCAGGAATAAACTAGCGGGGGAGAACAATGAGCAGTTCTTC. This codes for CAIRNKLAGENNEQFF.

The CDR3 region is CATRLAGGQDTQYF. The CDR3 DNA reads as TGCGCCACCCGACTAGCGGGGGGGCAGGATACGCAGTATTTT. The chain employs TRBV10-2 and TRBJ2-3; TRBD2 matches at 14 bases. CDR3 length: 14 amino acids. Per the germline V gene, CDR1 is WSHSY and CDR2 is SAAADI. Trimming at V came to 10 bases and at J to 6 bases, leaving 6 bases not matched to a gene.

The chain joins TRBV28 to TRBJ1-5; 8 bases agree with TRBD1. The CDR3 is 17 residues long. Germline lookup yields CDR1 MDHEN and CDR2 SYDVKM. The V segment lost 5 bases and the J segment 6 bases; nucleotides outside the gene matches: 15. The CDR3, as DNA: TGTGCCAGCAGTACTGGACAGGGAGGAATCTTTAGTCAGCCCCAGCATTTT. Amino acids: CASSTGQGGIFSQPQHF.

As to this clone: The junction and the germline gene differ at one end; a read error may be behind it. The chain recombines TRBV28 with TRBJ1-4; D is unresolved. Germline V gene sequence: CDR1 MDHEN, CDR2 SYDVKM. The CDR3 covers 13 residues. CDR3 nucleotides: TGTGCCAGCAGTCCATTCGGACGGGAGGGCTCGGTTTTT. It encodes CASSPFGREGSVF.

This sequence joins TRBV19 and TRBJ1-2; D may be TRBD1 (6 bases). Per the germline V gene, CDR1 is LNHDA and CDR2 is SQIVND (reference sequence). V lost 6 bases and J 0 bases, leaving 14 bases between the germline ends. The CDR3 has 15 amino acids. The CDR3 region has the DNA TGTGCCAGTAGATCCGGTGCAGGGGCTAACTATGGCTACACCTTC. Its translation is CASRSGAGANYGYTF.

The chain has TRBV5-6 and TRBJ2-7, with a possible D match to TRBD1 (5 bases). Germline V CDR1 and CDR2: SGHDT, YYEEEE. Trimming shortened V by 2 bases and J by 2 bases, and 8 bases separated the two germline ends. The CDR3 extends over 13 amino acids. The CDR3 region is CASSFDSPYEQYF. Here the CDR3 DNA reads TGTGCCAGCAGCTTCGACAGCCCCTACGAGCAGTACTTC.

V gene TRBV12-3 or TRBV12-4 combines with J gene TRBJ2-7; D is perhaps TRBD2 (6 bases). Trimming pared 6 bases from V and 6 bases from J, leaving 9 bases between. The CDR3 is 11 residues long. CDR3 bases: TGTGCCAGCAGGGGAGGCGGCGAGCAGTACTTC. This gives the protein CASRGGGEQYF.

The chain is built from TRBV28 and TRBJ2-3; 7 bases line up with TRBD1. The CDR3 runs 15 residues. The ends lost 7 bases at V and 2 bases at J; junction bases unmatched: 9. Germline values: CDR1 MDHEN, CDR2 SYDVKM. For the CDR3, the DNA is TGTGCCAGCACCCTCCGGGACAGAGCCACAGATACGCAGTATTTT. It yields the protein CASTLRDRATDTQYF. Together with reference TRBV28 and TRBJ2-3, the CDR3 gives the full variable domain: DVKVTQSSRYLVKRTGEKVFLECVQDMDHENMFWYRQDPGLGLRLIYFSYDVKMKEKGDIPEGYSVSREKKERFSLILESASTNQTSMYLCASTLRDRATDTQYFGPGTRLTVL.

V and J are TRBV29-1 and TRBJ1-2; TRBD1 matches at 9 bases. The CDR3 totals 12 residues. J gave up 7 bases and V 6 bases, and 6 bases lay outside the gene matches. Germline CDR1 and CDR2: SQVTM and ANQGSEA. Here the CDR3 reads CSVRTGEGGYTF. CDR3 nucleotides: TGCAGCGTCCGGACAGGGGAAGGTGGCTACACCTTC.

The genes are TRBV19 and TRBJ1-1, with D tentatively TRBD1 (5 bases). Trimming took off 6 bases at V and 0 bases at J, with 14 bases between the two ends. Germline values: CDR1 LNHDA, CDR2 SQIVND (reference sequence). This CDR3 region has 15 residues. The CDR3 DNA follows: TGTGCCAGTAGAGCTAACAGGAACATGAACACTGAAGCTTTCTTT. This gives the protein CASRANRNMNTEAFF.

The J gene is TRBJ2-3, the V gene TRBV27, with a tentative D call TRBD1 (6 bases). Germline-derived CDR1 and CDR2 are MNHEY and SMNVEV (reference sequence). The CDR3 loop spans 15 amino acids. The ends were cut back, 6 bases at V and 2 bases at J, with 15 bases in the middle. The CDR3 sequence: CASREAGVPTDTQYF. The CDR3 region has the DNA TGTGCCAGCAGGGAAGCAGGGGTCCCCACAGATACGCAGTATTTT.

This clone has more than one count but fewer than ten. V is TRBV25-1 and J is TRBJ2-5; 8 bases fit TRBD2. The CDR3 runs to 13 residues. With V trimmed by 5 bases and J by 4 bases, 3 bases remained unmatched. Germline V gene data show CDR1 as MGHDK and CDR2 as SYGVNS. The CDR3 is CASSYGGGETQYF. The CDR3, as DNA: TGTGCCAGCAGTTACGGGGGGGGAGAGACCCAGTACTTC.

The V gene is TRBV6-1, the J gene TRBJ2-1; the D gene is possibly TRBD1 (6 bases). Germline-derived CDR1 and CDR2 are MNHNS and SASEGT. This CDR3 has 16 residues. The V end lost 2 bases, the J end lost 4 bases, and 15 bases lay between the germline ends. The CDR3 bases are TGTGCCAGCAGTGAAAGTTCAGGACAGAAGTACAATGAGCAGTTCTTC. The encoded protein is CASSESSGQKYNEQFF.

This chain connects TRBV5-1 to TRBJ1-2; weak D call: TRBD1 (5 bases). V shed 1 base and J shed 10 bases, with 14 bases lying between them. Germline V gene sequence: CDR1 SGHRS, CDR2 YFSETQ. The CDR3 extends over 13 amino acids. In DNA, the CDR3 is TGCGCCAGCAGCTTGAAGATTGACAGTTCCTACACCTTC. Encoded protein: CASSLKIDSSYTF. Variable domain in full (rest from reference TRBV5-1 and TRBJ1-2): KAGVTQTPRYLIKTRGQQVTLSCSPISGHRSVSWYQQTPGQGLQFLFEYFSETQRNKGNFPGRFSGRQFSNSRSEMNVSTLELGDSALYLCASSLKIDSSYTFGSGTRLTVV.

The chain joins TRBV10-3 to TRBJ2-3, with TRBD2 matching 9 bases. Germline V gives CDR1 ENHRY, CDR2 SYGVKD. This CDR3 is 14 amino acids long. V dropped 6 bases and J dropped 0; count of bases not matched to a gene: 1. The CDR3 DNA is TGTGCCATCAGCAGCGGGGGGAGCACAGATACGCAGTATTTT. It translates to CAISSGGSTDTQYF.

The gene calls are TRBV5-6 and TRBJ1-1; D ambiguous. CDR1 and CDR2 from the germline V gene are SGHDT and YYEEEE. The V and J ends lost 4 bases and 4 bases respectively, with 8 bases between them. This CDR3 contains 12 residues. CDR3 protein: CASSRGGTEAFF. In DNA form, the CDR3 reads TGTGCCAGCAGCCGCGGTGGCACTGAAGCTTTCTTT.

The V call is TRBV4-2, the J call TRBJ1-5; D unclear. The V gene lost 1 base and the J gene lost 0 bases, with 7 bases spanning the gap. Germline V gene sequence: CDR1 LGHNA, CDR2 YNFKEQ. The CDR3 loop spans 15 amino acids. In DNA form, the CDR3 reads TGTGCCAGCAGCCAAGCAGTTGATAGCAATCAGCCCCAGCATTTT. It yields the protein CASSQAVDSNQPQHF.

The rearrangement links TRBV2 to TRBJ1-1; no firm D call. CDR1 SNHLY and CDR2 FYNNEI come from the germline V gene. The CDR3 spans 11 residues. The germline V and J ends were trimmed by 8 bases and 6 bases, with 10 bases remaining between them. The CDR3 DNA follows: TGTGCCAGCCGAGAGTACGCTGAAGCTTTCTTT. It encodes CASREYAEAFF. Full variable domain (remainder filled in from reference TRBV2 and TRBJ1-1): EPEVTQTPSHQVTQMGQEVILRCVPISNHLYFYWYRQILGQKVEFLVSFYNNEISEKSEIFDDQFSVERPDGSNFTLKIRSTKLEDSAMYFCASREYAEAFFGQGTRLTVV.